This TCR beta chain was found in a study of T cell repertoires in cytomegalovirus infection. Study overall: TCR beta signatures that were public indicated CMV infection and matching HLA type. Study outcomes and limitations: The ex vivo response was dominated by HLA-C-restricted CMV-specific TCR beta clonotypes.

CDR3 length: 17 amino acids. V was shortened by 4 bases and J by 0 bases, with 15 bases between the two germline ends. CDR1 and CDR2 (germline): SNHLY, FYNNEI. This clonotype has a count of ten or more. As yet, its antigen is unknown. TCRdb reprocessed the reads with MiXCR, giving one entry per CDR3 protein. The table records 200,000 to 300,000 distinct CDR3 sequences, approximately 14% of them present only once. The TCR comes from a human donor in good health (CMV status not recorded). Some clones in this sample may be carry-over from other donors' samples. The sequencing input was PBMCs. The chain joins TRBV2 to TRBJ1-4; the D gene is possibly TRBD1 (5 bases). DNA for the CDR3: TGTGCCAGCAGTGGGGGACCTACAGCGCCAACTAATGAAAAACTGTTTTTT. Its translation: CASSGGPTAPTNEKLFF.